This TCR beta chain comes out of a study of T cell repertoires in cytomegalovirus infection. On the study more broadly: Indications of both CMV infection and matching HLA type were provided by public TCR beta signatures.

Study findings and constraints: Carriage of CMV together with the relevant HLA was identifiable through cumulative public TCR beta family frequency. The ex vivo response was dominated by HLA-C-restricted CMV-specific TCR beta clonotypes.

TCRdb reanalysed the reads using MiXCR and keeps one entry per CDR3 protein. The sample has 150,000 to 200,000 distinct CDR3 sequences; about 28% are singletons. There are a few counts of this clonotype. Its antigen is not identified. V lost 4 bases to trimming and J lost 6 bases, with 16 bases between them. The CDR3 runs to 15 residues. The rearrangement joins TRBV12-3 or TRBV12-4 to TRBJ2-1; possibly TRBD2 for D (5 bases). The specimen was PBMCs. The sequence was collected from a human donor in good health (CMV status not recorded). Some clones in this sample may be carry-over from other donors' samples. CDR3 sequence (DNA): TGTGCCAGCAGTTCCGGGAATCTCCCCTCCAATGAGCAGTTCTTC. It encodes CASSSGNLPSNEQFF.